This T cell receptor beta chain was sequenced during a study of blood T cells in healthy people across ages. Alongside a J-beta primer mix, a sample-barcoded 5' primer served in a second PCR lasting about 7 to 11 cycles. TCRdb recomputed calls from the 5' RACE reads with MiXCR, one row per CDR3 protein. The table lists about 640,000 distinct CDR3 sequences, around three fifths of them singletons. The sample holds a few counts of this clonotype. Germline CDR1 SGHTA, CDR2 FQGNSA. The length of the CDR3 is 17 residues. The ends lost 1 base at V and 4 bases at J; junction bases unmatched: 8. Specimen: blood. The receptor comes from a man aged 60 to 75 in good health. V gene TRBV7-2 combines with J gene TRBJ2-7; 12 bases align to TRBD2. The CDR3 protein is CASSLGVASGGEYEQYF. CDR3 nucleotide sequence: TGTGCCAGCAGCTTAGGAGTTGCTAGCGGGGGGGAATACGAGCAGTACTTC.